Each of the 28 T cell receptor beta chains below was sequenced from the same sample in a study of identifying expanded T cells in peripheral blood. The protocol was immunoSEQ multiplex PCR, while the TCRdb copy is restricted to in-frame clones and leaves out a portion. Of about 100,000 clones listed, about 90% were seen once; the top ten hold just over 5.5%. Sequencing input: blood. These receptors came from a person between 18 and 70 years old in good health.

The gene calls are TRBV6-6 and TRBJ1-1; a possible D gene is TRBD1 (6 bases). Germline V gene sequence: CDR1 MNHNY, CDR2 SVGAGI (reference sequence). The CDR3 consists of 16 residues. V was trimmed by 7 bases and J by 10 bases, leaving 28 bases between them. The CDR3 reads CASTLYRAGKEVRAFF. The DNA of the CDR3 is TGTGCCAGCACTCTTTACAGGGCAGGGAAGGAAGTTAGAGCTTTCTTT.

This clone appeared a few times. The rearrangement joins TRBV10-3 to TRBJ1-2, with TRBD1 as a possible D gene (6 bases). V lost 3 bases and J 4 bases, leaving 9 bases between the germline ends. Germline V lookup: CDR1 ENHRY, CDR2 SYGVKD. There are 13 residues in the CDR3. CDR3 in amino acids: CAISDPQGYGYTF. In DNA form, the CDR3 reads TGTGCCATCAGTGATCCACAGGGCTATGGCTACACCTTC.

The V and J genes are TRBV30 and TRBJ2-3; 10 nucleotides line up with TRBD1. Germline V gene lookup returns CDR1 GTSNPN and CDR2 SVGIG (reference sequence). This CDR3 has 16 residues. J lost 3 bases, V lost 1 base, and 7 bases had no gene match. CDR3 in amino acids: CAWSGGRDRGTDTQYF. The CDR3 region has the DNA TGTGCCTGGAGTGGGGGCCGGGACAGGGGAACAGATACGCAGTATTTT. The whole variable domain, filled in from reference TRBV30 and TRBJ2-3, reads SQTIHQWPATLVQPVGSPLSLECTVEGTSNPNLYWYRQAAGRGLQLLFYSVGIGQISSEVPQNLSASRPQDRQFILSSKKLLLSDSGFYLCAWSGGRDRGTDTQYFGPGTRLTVL.

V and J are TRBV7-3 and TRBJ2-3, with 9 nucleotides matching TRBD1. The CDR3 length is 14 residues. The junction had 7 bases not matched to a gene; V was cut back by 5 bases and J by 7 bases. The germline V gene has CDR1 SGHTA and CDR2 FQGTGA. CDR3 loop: CASSRQGEANTQYF. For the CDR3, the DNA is TGTGCCAGCAGCCGACAGGGGGAGGCTAATACGCAGTATTTT.

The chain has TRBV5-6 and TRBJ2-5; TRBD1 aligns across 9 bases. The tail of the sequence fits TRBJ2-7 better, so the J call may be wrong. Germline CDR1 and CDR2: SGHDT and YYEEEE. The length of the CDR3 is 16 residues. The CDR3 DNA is TGTGCCAGCAGCTTGCCCGGGACAGGGTCGGCCTACGAGCAGTACTTC. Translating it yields CASSLPGTGSAYEQYF.

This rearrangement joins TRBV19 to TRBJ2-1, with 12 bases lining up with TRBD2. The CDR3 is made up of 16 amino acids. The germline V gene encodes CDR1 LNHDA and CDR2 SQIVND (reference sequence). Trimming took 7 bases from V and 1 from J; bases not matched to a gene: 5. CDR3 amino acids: CASMELAGGSYNEQFF. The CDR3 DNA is TGTGCCAGTATGGAACTAGCGGGGGGATCCTACAATGAGCAGTTCTTC.

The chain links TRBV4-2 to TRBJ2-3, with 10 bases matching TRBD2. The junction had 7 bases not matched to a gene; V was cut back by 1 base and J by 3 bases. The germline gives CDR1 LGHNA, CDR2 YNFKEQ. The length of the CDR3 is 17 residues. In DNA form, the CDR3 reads TGTGCCAGCAGCCAAGGCGAGAGGACTAGCGGAACAGATACGCAGTATTTT. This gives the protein CASSQGERTSGTDTQYF.

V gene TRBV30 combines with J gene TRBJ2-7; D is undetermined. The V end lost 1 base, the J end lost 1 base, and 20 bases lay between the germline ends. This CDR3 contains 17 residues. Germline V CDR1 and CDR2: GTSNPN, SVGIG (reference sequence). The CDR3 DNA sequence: TGTGCCTGGAGTGGATCTAAATCTCTTCAGTTTTCCTACGAGCAGTACTTC. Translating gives CAWSGSKSLQFSYEQYF.

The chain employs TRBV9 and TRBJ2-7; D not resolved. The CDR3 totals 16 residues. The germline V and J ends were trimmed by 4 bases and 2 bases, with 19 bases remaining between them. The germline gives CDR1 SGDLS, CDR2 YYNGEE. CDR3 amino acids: CASSPSAGRITYEQYF. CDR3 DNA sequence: TGTGCCAGCAGCCCCTCGGCCGGGCGCATCACCTACGAGCAGTACTTC.

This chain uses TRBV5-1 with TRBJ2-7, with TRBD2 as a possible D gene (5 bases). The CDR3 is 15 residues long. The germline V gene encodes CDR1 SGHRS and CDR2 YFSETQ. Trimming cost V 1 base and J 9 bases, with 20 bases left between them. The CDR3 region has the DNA TGCGCCAGCAGCTTGATCCGGGGAGTTAAAAACGGGCAGTACTTC. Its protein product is CASSLIRGVKNGQYF.

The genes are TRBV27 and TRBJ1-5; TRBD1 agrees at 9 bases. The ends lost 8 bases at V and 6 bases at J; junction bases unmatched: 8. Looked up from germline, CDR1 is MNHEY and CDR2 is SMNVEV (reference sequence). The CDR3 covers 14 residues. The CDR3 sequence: CASGSGTGTQPQHF. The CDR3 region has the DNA TGTGCCAGCGGGTCCGGGACAGGGACTCAGCCCCAGCATTTT.

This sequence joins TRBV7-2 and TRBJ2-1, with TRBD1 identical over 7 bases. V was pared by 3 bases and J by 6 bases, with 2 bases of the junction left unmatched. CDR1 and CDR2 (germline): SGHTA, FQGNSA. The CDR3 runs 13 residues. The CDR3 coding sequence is TGTGCCAGCAGCTTTGACAGGGCCAATGAGCAGTTCTTC. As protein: CASSFDRANEQFF.

CDR3 DNA: TGTGCTAGTGGTTTGGGGGACAGGCGTAGCAATCAGCCCCAGCATTTT. Protein product: CASGLGDRRSNQPQHF. V and J are TRBV12-5 and TRBJ1-5; 8 bases line up with TRBD1. CDR3 length equals 16 residues. Losses at the gene ends were 1 base for V and 0 bases for J; bases not matched to a gene: 2. Per the germline V gene, CDR1 is LGHNT and CDR2 is FRNRAP.

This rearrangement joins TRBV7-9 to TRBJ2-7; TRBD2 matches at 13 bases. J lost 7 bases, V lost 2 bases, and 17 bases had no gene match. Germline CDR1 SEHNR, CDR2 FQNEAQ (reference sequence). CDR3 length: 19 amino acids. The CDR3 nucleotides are TGTGCCAGCAGCTTATCCTGGGGGACTAGCGGGACCAGACCCCTGGAGCAGTACTTC. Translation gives CASSLSWGTSGTRPLEQYF.

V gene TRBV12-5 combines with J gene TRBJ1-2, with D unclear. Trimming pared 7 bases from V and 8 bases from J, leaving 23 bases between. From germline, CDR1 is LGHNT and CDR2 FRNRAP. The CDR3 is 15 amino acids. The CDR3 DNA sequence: TGTGCTAGTGCTACAGATGGCTACTCGAGGGAGGGCTACACCTTC. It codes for CASATDGYSREGYTF.

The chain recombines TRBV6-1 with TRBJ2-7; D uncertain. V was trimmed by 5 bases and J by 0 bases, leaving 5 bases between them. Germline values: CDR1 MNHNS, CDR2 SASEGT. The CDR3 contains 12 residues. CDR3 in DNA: TGTGCCAGCAGTCCCCGCTCCTACGAGCAGTACTTC. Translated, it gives CASSPRSYEQYF.

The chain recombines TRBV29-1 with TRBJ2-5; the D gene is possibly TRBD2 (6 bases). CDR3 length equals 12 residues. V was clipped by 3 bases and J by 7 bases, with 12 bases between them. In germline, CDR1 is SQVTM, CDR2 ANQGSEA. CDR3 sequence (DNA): TGCAGCGTTGAGACTAGTTGGGGGACCCAGTACTTC. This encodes CSVETSWGTQYF.

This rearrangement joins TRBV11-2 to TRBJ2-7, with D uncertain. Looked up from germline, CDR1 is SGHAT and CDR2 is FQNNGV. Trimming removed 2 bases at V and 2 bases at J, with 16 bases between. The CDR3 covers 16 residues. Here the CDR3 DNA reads TGTGCCAGCAGCTTACTAGTTGGTAGCCGCCCCTACGAGCAGTACTTC. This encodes CASSLLVGSRPYEQYF.

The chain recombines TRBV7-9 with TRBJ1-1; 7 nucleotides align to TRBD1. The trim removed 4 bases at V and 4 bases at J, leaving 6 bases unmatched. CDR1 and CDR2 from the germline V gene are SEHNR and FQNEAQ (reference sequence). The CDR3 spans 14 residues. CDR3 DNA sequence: TGTGCCAGCAGCTATCACAGGGGAGTCACTGAAGCTTTCTTT. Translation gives CASSYHRGVTEAFF.

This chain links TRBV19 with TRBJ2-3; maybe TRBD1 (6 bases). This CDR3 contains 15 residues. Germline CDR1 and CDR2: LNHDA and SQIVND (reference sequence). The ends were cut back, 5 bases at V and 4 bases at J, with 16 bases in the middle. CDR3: CASSSQQGWADTQYF. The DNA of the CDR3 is TGTGCCAGTAGTTCTCAACAGGGTTGGGCAGATACGCAGTATTTT.

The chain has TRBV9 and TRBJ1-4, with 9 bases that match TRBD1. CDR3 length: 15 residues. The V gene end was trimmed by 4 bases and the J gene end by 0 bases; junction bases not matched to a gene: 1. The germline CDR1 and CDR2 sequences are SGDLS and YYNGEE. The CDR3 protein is CASSRTGATNEKLFF. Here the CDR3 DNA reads TGTGCCAGCAGCCGGACAGGGGCAACTAATGAAAAACTGTTTTTT.

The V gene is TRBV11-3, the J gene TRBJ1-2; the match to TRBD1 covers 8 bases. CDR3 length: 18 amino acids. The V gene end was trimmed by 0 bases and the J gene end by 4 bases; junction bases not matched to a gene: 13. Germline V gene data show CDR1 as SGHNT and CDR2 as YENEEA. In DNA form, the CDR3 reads TGTGCCAGCAGCTTAGATGGGACAGGAGGTGCCGTGAGCTATGGCTACACCTTC. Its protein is CASSLDGTGGAVSYGYTF.

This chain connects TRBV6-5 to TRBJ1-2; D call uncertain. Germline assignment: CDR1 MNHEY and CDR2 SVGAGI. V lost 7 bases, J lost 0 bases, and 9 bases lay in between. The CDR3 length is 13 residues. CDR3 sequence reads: CASNAIANYGYTF. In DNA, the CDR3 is TGTGCCAGCAATGCGATAGCTAACTATGGCTACACCTTC.

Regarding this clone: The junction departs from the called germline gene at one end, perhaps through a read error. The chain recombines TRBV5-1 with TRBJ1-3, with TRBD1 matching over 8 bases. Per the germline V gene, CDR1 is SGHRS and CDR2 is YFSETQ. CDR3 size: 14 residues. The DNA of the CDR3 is TGCGCCAGCAGCTTGGTTACAGGGGGAACCACCATATATTTT. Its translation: CASSLVTGGTTIYF.

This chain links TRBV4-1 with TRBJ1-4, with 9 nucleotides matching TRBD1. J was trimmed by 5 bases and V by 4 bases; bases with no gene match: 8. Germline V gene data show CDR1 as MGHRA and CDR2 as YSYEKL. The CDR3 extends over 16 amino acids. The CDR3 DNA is TGCGCCAGCAGCCGCCCCGGGACAGGGCAAAATGAAAAACTGTTTTTT. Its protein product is CASSRPGTGQNEKLFF.

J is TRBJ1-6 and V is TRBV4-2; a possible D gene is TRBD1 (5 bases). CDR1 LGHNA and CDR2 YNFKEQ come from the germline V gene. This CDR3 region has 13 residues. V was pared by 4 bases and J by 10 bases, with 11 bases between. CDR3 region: CASSPGSGSPLHF. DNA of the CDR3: TGTGCCAGCAGCCCGGGATCAGGGTCACCCCTCCACTTT.

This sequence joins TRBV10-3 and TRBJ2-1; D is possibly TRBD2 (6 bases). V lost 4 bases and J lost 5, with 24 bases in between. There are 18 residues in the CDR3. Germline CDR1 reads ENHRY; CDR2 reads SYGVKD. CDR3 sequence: CAISVEVRGLRNHNEQFF. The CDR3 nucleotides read TGTGCCATCAGTGTCGAGGTTCGGGGACTCAGAAACCACAATGAGCAGTTCTTC.

DNA of the CDR3: TGTGCCAGCTCACTAGGCGACAGGGGTTCTTCATTTGGAAAACTGTTTTTT. It codes for CASSLGDRGSSFGKLFF. V is TRBV18 and J is TRBJ1-4; 8 bases are shared with TRBD1. The CDR3 contains 17 residues. Germline V CDR1 and CDR2: KGHSH, LQKENI. The junction had 17 bases not matched to a gene; V was cut back by 4 bases and J by 10 bases.